These 4 T cell receptor beta chains share one sample of origin, sequenced in a study of shared clonotypes between healthy human individuals. The repertoire was sequenced with immunoSEQ multiplex PCR; TCRdb's copy has only in-frame clones and lacks some. The repertoire has 190,000 or so clones, approximately 62% of them found once; the top ten carry 8.5% to 12%. Sequencing was carried out using memory CD4+ T cells sorted from blood. Subset in this sample: CD45RA-negative fraction. Source of these receptors: a man between 25 and 39 years old in good health.

The CDR3, as DNA: TGTGCCTGGGGGGGGGAACGGATCCAAGAGACCCAGTACTTC. Encoded protein: CAWGGERIQETQYF. This chain connects TRBV30 to TRBJ2-5; 7 nucleotides agree with TRBD2. The CDR3 consists of 14 residues. The ends lost 5 bases at V and 1 base at J; junction bases unmatched: 7. Germline V lookup: CDR1 GTSNPN, CDR2 SVGIG (reference sequence).

This clone appeared a few times. This rearrangement joins TRBV7-2 to TRBJ2-7; weak D call: TRBD1 (6 bases). Germline-derived CDR1 and CDR2 are SGHTA and FQGNSA. The CDR3 extends over 14 amino acids. V was clipped by 10 bases and J by 1 base, with 17 bases between them. The CDR3 bases are TGTGCCACCGCATCACAGGGTGGATCCTACGAGCAGTACTTC. It is translated as CATASQGGSYEQYF.

The chain combines TRBV2 with TRBJ2-3; TRBD2 agrees at 12 bases. This CDR3 region has 15 residues. Germline V gene data show CDR1 as SNHLY and CDR2 as FYNNEI. The ends lost 4 bases at V and 15 bases at J; junction bases unmatched: 14. The CDR3 DNA is TGTGCCAGCAGTGCTCAACTGACTAGCGGGGGAAAATGTTATTTT. Translated: CASSAQLTSGGKCYF.

This clone was counted once. The rearrangement uses TRBV9 and TRBJ2-1; TRBD2 matches at 9 bases. The germline V gene has CDR1 SGDLS and CDR2 YYNGEE. The CDR3 loop spans 14 amino acids. The junction had 4 bases not matched to a gene; V was cut back by 0 bases and J by 9 bases. The DNA of the CDR3 is TGTGCCAGCAGCGTAGATGTAGCGGGAGTTGAGCAGTTCTTC. The encoded protein is CASSVDVAGVEQFF.